The T cell receptor (beta chain) under discussion was sequenced for a study of identical twins. Findings and caveats of the study: A partial confounding effect on zero-insertion analyses could come from invariant MAIT and iNKT cells.

With 4 bases removed from V and 3 bases from J, the gap between germline ends came to 17 bases. Per the germline V gene, CDR1 is SGHVS and CDR2 is FNYEAQ. This CDR3 spans 16 amino acids. MiXCR, run by TCRdb on the 5' RACE reads, gives a single entry per CDR3 protein. Here the sample spans approximately 500,000 distinct CDR3 sequences, around 24% being singletons. As to this clonotype: The antigen is not known.

In addition, the sample was reused for a study of T cells expressing NK-cell markers.

This receptor was identified in a young woman in good health. Sequenced material: CD4+ T cells sorted from blood. J is TRBJ2-3 and V is TRBV7-6; D gene unclear. The DNA for the CDR3 is TGTGCCAGCAGCTCCAACTCCCAACCGCCAACAGATACGCAGTATTTT. This sequence encodes CASSSNSQPPTDTQYF.